This TCR beta chain was sequenced during a study of cytotoxic CD8 clonotypes in ibrutinib-treated CLL. Study-wide points: Sampling time points were not equivalent between sustained-remission and progressing patients.

V lost 5 bases, J lost 6 bases, and 6 bases stayed unmatched. CDR3 length: 14 residues. Germline V lookup: CDR1 MNHEY, CDR2 SVGAGI. As concerns this clone: Antigen: not known.

Data came from immunoSEQ multiplex PCR; TCRdb stores just in-frame clones and leaves some out. The sample includes around 50,000 clones, 50% to 65% of them seen just once. This chain connects TRBV6-5 to TRBJ1-2, with 10 bases aligning to TRBD1. The sequence was collected from a human donor with chronic lymphocytic leukemia. The sequencing here drew on PBMCs, taken after 24 months of ibrutinib treatment. The CDR3 reads CASSGTGTGDGYTF. The CDR3 nucleotides read TGTGCCAGCAGTGGGACCGGGACAGGGGATGGCTACACCTTC.